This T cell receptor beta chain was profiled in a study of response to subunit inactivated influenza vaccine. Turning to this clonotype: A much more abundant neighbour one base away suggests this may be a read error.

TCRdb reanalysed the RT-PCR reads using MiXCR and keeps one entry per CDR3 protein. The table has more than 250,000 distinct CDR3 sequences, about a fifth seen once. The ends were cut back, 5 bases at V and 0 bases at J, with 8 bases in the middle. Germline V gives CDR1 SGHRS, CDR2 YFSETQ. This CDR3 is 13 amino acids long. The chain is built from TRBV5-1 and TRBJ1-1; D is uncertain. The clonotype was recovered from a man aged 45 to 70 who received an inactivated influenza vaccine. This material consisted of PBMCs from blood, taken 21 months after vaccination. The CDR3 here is CASRVGLNTEAFF. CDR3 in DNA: TGCGCCAGCAGGGTAGGATTGAACACTGAAGCTTTCTTT.